The clone carrying this T cell receptor (beta chain) was seen many times. Unique molecular identifiers were used in preparing the TCRbeta library. From the PCR reads, TCRdb called clonotypes with MiXCR, one entry per CDR3 protein. The sample comprises around 240,000 distinct CDR3 sequences, around 8.9% of which are singletons, and about 5.4% rests with the top ten. The junction had 8 bases not matched to a gene; V was cut back by 1 base and J by 8 bases. The germline CDR1 and CDR2 sequences are SGHRS and YFSETQ. This CDR3 contains 15 residues. The sample belongs to a study of T-cell reconstitution after alpha-beta-depleted transplantation in children.

The receptor was derived from a human donor who donated a stem cell graft to a child with SCID. The chain couples TRBV5-1 to TRBJ1-4, with 7 bases matching TRBD1. Sequenced here: PBMCs from the stem cell graft donor, sampled from the stem cell graft. CDR3 loop: CASSLTGTEEEKLFF. CDR3 in DNA: TGCGCCAGCAGCTTGACAGGGACAGAAGAAGAAAAACTGTTTTTT.